These 32 T cell receptor beta chains were sequenced from one sample in a study of T cells in Graves' hyperthyroidism and ophthalmopathy (dated by TCRdb to the late 2010s). Library prep was done by multiplex PCR. The listed sequencing device is Illumina HiSeq 2000. Amplification of TCR beta CDR3 regions was carried out from RNA transcripts. For the first round of RT-PCR on the TCR CDR3, the HTBI primer set was used together with the Qiagen OneStep RT-PCR kit. TCRdb redid the processing of the public reads, applying fastp at Q25 and MiXCR, and retained in-frame beta chains. Rows with one shared CDR3 protein collapse into an entry with the most common genes and DNA. This sample is represented by around 800,000 distinct CDR3 sequences; around 39% of them were singletons. Approximately 10% of the sample rests with the top ten. The sample taken for sequencing was blood. These receptor sequences come from a man between 18 and 35 years old with Graves' hyperthyroidism.

This sequence joins TRBV12-3 or TRBV12-4 and TRBJ2-6; tentative D call: TRBD2 (5 bases). V lost 5 bases, J lost 0 bases, and 14 bases lay in between. This CDR3 has 17 residues. CDR3 sequence: CASSPNDGNSGANVLTF. The DNA of the CDR3 is TGTGCCAGCAGTCCAAATGACGGGAACTCTGGGGCCAACGTCCTGACTTTC.

As to this clonotype: One junction end disagrees with the germline gene, perhaps due to a read error. V is TRBV4-1 and J is TRBJ1-4; 12 bases match TRBD1. The germline V gene has CDR1 MGHRA and CDR2 YSYEKL. The CDR3 extends over 17 amino acids. The CDR3 DNA sequence: TGTGCCAGCAGCCTAGGGACAGGGGGCGCGTCTAATGAAAAACTGTTTTTT. This gives the protein CASSLGTGGASNEKLFF.

To note about this clonotype: This could be a read error, since a much larger clone is one nucleotide away. This chain connects TRBV7-3 to TRBJ1-2, with a tentative D call TRBD1 (6 bases). CDR1 is SGHTA and CDR2 is FQGTGA in the germline V gene. The CDR3 has 13 amino acids. The CDR3, as DNA: TGTGCCATCAGCTTCGGAACAGGGTGGGGCTACACCTTC. Protein sequence: CAISFGTGWGYTF. The full variable domain, with the rest looked up from reference TRBV7-3 and TRBJ1-2, is GAGVSQTPSNKVTEKGKYVELRCDPISGHTALYWYRQSLGQGPEFLIYFQGTGAADDSGLPNDRFFAVRPEGSVSTLKIQRTERGDSAVYLCAISFGTGWGYTFGSGTRLTVV.

This clonotype was detected only once. The chain couples TRBV7-8 to TRBJ1-2, with D perhaps matching TRBD1 (6 bases). Per germline, CDR1 SGHVS and CDR2 FQNEAQ. The length of the CDR3 is 15 residues. The V gene lost 4 bases and the J gene lost 0 bases, with 12 bases spanning the gap. The CDR3 DNA reads as TGTGCCAGCAGCTCAAACAGGGCAGCTAACTATGGCTACACCTTC. It codes for CASSSNRAANYGYTF. The variable domain in full, with the rest retrieved from reference TRBV7-8 and TRBJ1-2, is GAGVSQSPRYKVAKRGQDVALRCDPISGHVSLFWYQQALGQGPEFLTYFQNEAQLDKSGLPSDRFFAERPEGSVSTLKIQRTQQEDSAVYLCASSSNRAANYGYTFGSGTRLTVV.

Concerning this clonotype: Germline and junction disagree at one end, which may indicate a read error. V is TRBV7-9 and J is TRBJ1-1; no definite D call. Per germline, CDR1 SEHNR and CDR2 FQNEAQ (reference sequence). The CDR3 has 14 amino acids. Written as DNA, the CDR3 is TGTGCCAGCAGCATGAGGGAAGGCCACACTGAAGCTTTCTTC. As protein: CASSMREGHTEAFF. Full variable domain (remainder filled in from reference TRBV7-9 and TRBJ1-1): DTGVSQNPRHKITKRGQNVTFRCDPISEHNRLYWYRQTLGQGPEFLTYFQNEAQLEKSRLLSDRFSAERPKGSFSTLEIQRTEQGDSAMYLCASSMREGHTEAFFGQGTRLTVV.

This clonotype was detected ten times or more. In nucleotides, the CDR3 is TGTGCCAGCAGTTACGACGGGAATGAAAAACTGTTTTTT. Translated, it gives CASSYDGNEKLFF. This rearrangement joins TRBV6-5 to TRBJ1-4; no definite D call. Germline CDR1 MNHEY, CDR2 SVGAGI. The CDR3 extends over 13 amino acids. V lost 2 bases and J 5 bases, leaving 6 bases between the germline ends.

This clonotype occurred many times. The chain recombines TRBV15 with TRBJ1-1; no reliable D call. The CDR3 is 12 residues long. Germline V gives CDR1 LNHNV, CDR2 YYDKDF (reference sequence). Trimming removed 6 bases at V and 1 base at J, with 6 bases between. The CDR3 reads CATSVWNTEAFF. Here the CDR3 DNA reads TGTGCCACCAGTGTCTGGAACACTGAAGCTTTCTTT.

As regards this clonotype: This may be a read error, as it is one base from a much larger clone. The chain has TRBV29-1 and TRBJ2-7, with D possibly being TRBD1 (5 bases). The germline V gene has CDR1 SQVTM and CDR2 ANQGSEA. The CDR3 has 16 amino acids. Deletions cut 1 base from V and 2 bases from J, with 18 bases between. This CDR3 reads CSVEVDGAGLTYEQYF. The DNA for the CDR3 is TGCAGCGTTGAAGTCGATGGGGCAGGCCTTACCTACGAGCAGTACTTC.

Only a few counts were recorded for this clonotype. The V gene is TRBV12-3 or TRBV12-4, the J gene TRBJ2-5; D tentatively reads TRBD1 or TRBD2 (5 bases each). This CDR3 is 13 amino acids long. Trimming took 2 bases from V and 5 from J, leaving 9 bases between them. The CDR3 DNA reads as TGTGCCAGCAGTTTATACGGGGCCGAGACCCAGTACTTC. As protein: CASSLYGAETQYF.

The V call is TRBV9, the J call TRBJ1-2; the D gene is possibly TRBD1 (5 bases). Trimming left V 0 bases short and J 4 bases short, with 10 bases between. The CDR3 runs to 14 residues. Per germline, CDR1 SGDLS and CDR2 YYNGEE. CDR3 in DNA: TGTGCCAGCAGCGTAGGGGGCCAGGGCTATGGCTACACCTTC. It specifies CASSVGGQGYGYTF.

The V call is TRBV4-1, the J call TRBJ1-1; D is undetermined. Trimming removed 0 bases from V and 1 base from J, with 15 bases in between. The length of the CDR3 is 17 residues. Germline V gives CDR1 MGHRA, CDR2 YSYEKL. CDR3 bases: TGCGCCAGCAGCCAAGATAATAGATGGGGAAGGAACACTGAAGCTTTCTTT. It encodes CASSQDNRWGRNTEAFF.

V and J are TRBV2 and TRBJ2-3; 13 positions agree with TRBD2. The length of the CDR3 is 17 residues. Germline V gives CDR1 SNHLY, CDR2 FYNNEI. V gave up 7 bases and J gave up 5 bases; unmatched junction bases: 12. The CDR3 here is CASIGTSGNILGDTQYF. Here the CDR3 DNA reads TGTGCCAGCATAGGGACTAGCGGGAATATTCTTGGAGATACGCAGTATTTT.

This clonotype was recorded only once. The J gene is TRBJ2-3, the V gene TRBV7-2; unclear D gene. Germline-derived CDR1 and CDR2 are SGHTA and FQGNSA. Trimming took 5 bases from V and 3 from J, leaving 12 bases between them. The CDR3 has 14 amino acids. The CDR3 reads CASSPPLGTDTQYF. Written as DNA, the CDR3 is TGTGCCAGCAGCCCACCGCTAGGAACAGATACGCAGTATTTT.

Comments on this clonotype: The conserved phenylalanine or tryptophan is not found at the CDR3 terminus, so this likely reflects a read error. Because the CDR3's place on the DNA is in doubt, the DNA is left out and the CDR3 is given as listed by TCRdb. This rearrangement joins TRBV7-3 to TRBJ1-2. The CDR3 length equals 9 residues, ends included. CDR1 and CDR2 from the germline V gene are SGHTA and FQGTGA. The chain's CDR3 is CASSLDGTS.

In its sample, this clonotype was seen many times. This chain uses TRBV15 with TRBJ1-1; possibly TRBD1 for D (6 bases). Germline V gene sequence: CDR1 LNHNV, CDR2 YYDKDF (reference sequence). V shed 10 bases and J shed 6 bases, with 12 bases lying between them. The CDR3 has 11 amino acids. The CDR3, as DNA: TGTGCCATCCAGAGGGGGGCTGAAGCTTTCTTT. Translated, it gives CAIQRGAEAFF.

The V call is TRBV29-1, the J call TRBJ2-5, with 10 bases lining up with TRBD2. In germline, CDR1 is SQVTM, CDR2 ANQGSEA. This CDR3 has 13 residues. CDR3 sequence: CNPSSGGTKTQYF. The CDR3 nucleotides read TGCAACCCATCTAGCGGGGGAACCAAGACCCAGTACTTC. Full variable domain (missing parts from reference TRBV29-1 and TRBJ2-5): SAVISQKPSRDICQRGTSLTIQCQVDSQVTMMFWYRQQPGQSLTLIATANQGSEATYESGFVIDKFPISRPNLTFSTLTVSNMSPEDSSIYLCNPSSGGTKTQYFGPGTRLLVL.

J is TRBJ2-7 and V is TRBV2; the match to TRBD2 covers 14 bases. V lost 3 bases, J lost 2 bases, and 12 bases stayed unmatched. The CDR3 is 19 residues long. Germline CDR1 SNHLY, CDR2 FYNNEI. Written as DNA, the CDR3 is TGTGCCAGCAGTGAGGAGCCCGGGACTAGCGGGGGCCCCGCCTACGAGCAGTACTTC. Amino acid sequence: CASSEEPGTSGGPAYEQYF.

In the case of this clonotype: A much larger clone sits a single nucleotide away, making a read error possible. The V call is TRBV9, the J call TRBJ1-1; D call uncertain. The V end was cut by 4 bases, the J end by 0 bases, with 7 bases between. The CDR3 covers 13 residues. The V gene's germline CDR1 is SGDLS and CDR2 YYNGEE. The CDR3 DNA reads as TGTGCCAGCAGCCAGAAGATGAACACTGAAGCTTTCTTT. It codes for CASSQKMNTEAFF.

J is TRBJ2-5 and V is TRBV5-1; a possible D gene is TRBD2 (5 bases). Germline V gene data show CDR1 as SGHRS and CDR2 as YFSETQ. This CDR3 region has 16 residues. Trimming removed 0 bases at V and 0 bases at J, with 12 bases between. For the CDR3, the DNA is TGCGCCAGCAGCTTGGCCGGGAATAGGTACCAAGAGACCCAGTACTTC. Amino acid sequence: CASSLAGNRYQETQYF.

V and J are TRBV12-3 or TRBV12-4 and TRBJ1-2; D is possibly TRBD1 (6 bases). The CDR3 consists of 15 residues. Trimming left V 3 bases short and J 0 bases short, with 11 bases between. The chain's CDR3 is CASSFRDMSNYGYTF. The CDR3 region has the DNA TGTGCCAGCAGTTTTAGGGACATGTCTAACTATGGCTACACCTTC.

This clonotype occurred a few times. This chain uses TRBV12-3 or TRBV12-4 with TRBJ1-4; possible D gene TRBD1, 5 bases. V was pared by 5 bases and J by 7 bases, with 17 bases between. This CDR3 has 15 residues. This CDR3 reads CASSLRDVGIEKLFF. As DNA, the CDR3 is TGTGCCAGCAGTCTGCGGGACGTGGGTATTGAAAAACTGTTTTTT.

As regards this clonotype: It may be a read error: a sequence one base away is much more abundant. No conserved phenylalanine or tryptophan ends this CDR3, so it is likely a read error. V usage is TRBV9 and J usage is TRBJ1-1; TRBD1 might be the D (6 bases). Germline V lookup: CDR1 SGDLS, CDR2 YYNGEE. V shed 0 bases and J shed 8 bases, with 14 bases lying between them. The CDR3 runs 14 residues. For the CDR3, the DNA is TGTGCCAGCAGCGTAGAAGGGGGTGGTGTAGAAGCTTTCGTT. Translation: CASSVEGGGVEAFV.

There are a few counts of this clonotype. The chain uses TRBV6-6 and TRBJ1-1; no firm D call. The CDR3 has 11 residues. Germline-derived CDR1 and CDR2 are MNHNY and SVGAGI (reference sequence). The V end was cut by 8 bases, the J end by 1 base, with 5 bases between. The CDR3 nucleotides read TGTGCCAGCGACGCGAACACTGAAGCTTTCTTT. This sequence encodes CASDANTEAFF.

The chain links TRBV5-8 to TRBJ2-5, with D hard to call. Germline V gene data show CDR1 as SGHTS and CDR2 as YDEGEE. With 1 base removed from V and 4 bases from J, the gap between germline ends came to 14 bases. There are 15 residues in the CDR3. CDR3 sequence reads: CASSLSYGFAETQYF. The CDR3 DNA reads as TGTGCCAGCAGCTTGTCATACGGATTCGCAGAGACCCAGTACTTC.

In this sample, this clonotype turned up a few times. The chain is built from TRBV7-9 and TRBJ1-5; D remains unclear. The germline gives CDR1 SEHNR, CDR2 FQNEAQ (reference sequence). This CDR3 has 13 amino acids. The V gene lost 2 bases and the J gene lost 7 bases, with 9 bases spanning the gap. CDR3 loop: CASSLSLSQPQHF. The CDR3, as DNA: TGTGCCAGCAGCTTAAGTCTATCCCAGCCCCAGCATTTT.

This clonotype was counted only a few times. The chain recombines TRBV11-1 with TRBJ2-7, with 7 bases aligning to TRBD1. The V segment lost 5 bases and the J segment 6 bases; nucleotides outside the gene matches: 4. The CDR3 is 12 residues long. Germline CDR1 and CDR2: SGHAT and FQDESV (reference sequence). DNA of the CDR3: TGTGCCAGCAGCACGACAGGGCCCGAGCAGTACTTC. Translated, it gives CASSTTGPEQYF.

The V and J genes are TRBV6-5 and TRBJ1-4; 7 bases are shared with TRBD1. Per germline, CDR1 MNHEY and CDR2 SVGAGI. The ends lost 2 bases at V and 8 bases at J; junction bases unmatched: 8. This CDR3 comprises 15 residues. CDR3 sequence: CASSYGSGGGEKLFF. Here the CDR3 DNA reads TGTGCCAGCAGTTACGGGTCAGGGGGTGGAGAAAAACTGTTTTTT.

V gene TRBV6-1 combines with J gene TRBJ1-2; perhaps TRBD1 as D (6 bases). This CDR3 contains 14 residues. From germline, CDR1 is MNHNS and CDR2 SASEGT. With 3 bases removed from V and 3 bases from J, the gap between germline ends came to 11 bases. CDR3 DNA: TGTGCCAGCAGTGATTACAGGGAACACTATGGCTACACCTTC. It encodes CASSDYREHYGYTF.

Only a few counts were recorded for this clonotype. The chain joins TRBV19 to TRBJ1-5; D perhaps matches TRBD1 (6 bases). Trimming removed 6 bases from V and 3 bases from J, with 24 bases in between. Germline assignment: CDR1 LNHDA and CDR2 SQIVND (reference sequence). The CDR3 covers 18 residues. CDR3 sequence: CASRSEGRGVSHNQPQHF. CDR3 nucleotide sequence: TGTGCCAGTAGGTCAGAGGGCAGGGGAGTCTCCCACAATCAGCCCCAGCATTTT.

Concerning this clonotype itself: This could be a read error, since a much larger clone is one nucleotide away. The V gene is TRBV7-3, the J gene TRBJ2-7; 9 bases agree with TRBD2. This CDR3 contains 14 residues. Trimming at V came to 3 bases and at J to 6 bases, leaving 6 bases not matched to a gene. CDR1 and CDR2 (germline): SGHTA, FQGTGA. Here the CDR3 DNA reads TGTGCCAGCAGCTTGAGGCGGGAGGGGAGCGAGCAGTACTTC. Protein product: CASSLRREGSEQYF.

As for this clonotype: This clone may be a read error of a much larger clone one base away. The CDR3 here is CASSQDGVEQFF. The CDR3 nucleotides read TGTGCCAGCAGCCAAGACGGGGTTGAGCAGTTCTTC. The V call is TRBV24-1, the J call TRBJ2-1, with D possibly being TRBD2 (5 bases). Germline V CDR1 and CDR2: KGHDR, SFDVKD. The ends were cut back, 11 bases at V and 9 bases at J, with 16 bases in the middle. The CDR3 contains 12 residues.

Concerning this clonotype: A much larger clone is a single base away; this may be a read error. V is TRBV5-5 and J is TRBJ1-4, with D unresolved. The V and J ends lost 2 bases and 0 bases respectively, with 8 bases between them. Germline V gene data show CDR1 as SGHKS and CDR2 as YYEKEE (reference sequence). The CDR3 runs to 15 residues. CDR3 protein: CASSLAVTTNEKLFF. The CDR3 DNA follows: TGTGCCAGCAGCTTAGCGGTGACAACTAATGAAAAACTGTTTTTT.